This entry is about one T cell receptor beta chain. Produced via immunoSEQ multiplex PCR; TCRdb's table is partial and in-frame only. In the table there are around 390,000 clones, around nine tenths of which are singletons. Participant-reported clinical history was the basis for cohort assignment. The CDR3 spans 16 residues. Germline V gene data show CDR1 as LGHDT and CDR2 as YNNKEL (reference sequence). V gave up 6 bases and J gave up 1 base, with 15 bases separating them. The sample is drawn from a study of blood T cell repertoires in COVID-19. Across the study: There were acute and convalescent COVID-19 samples, and they came from the United States, Italy and Spain. In each case, the material was cDNA or gDNA derived from T cells, B-cell-depleted T cells, or PBMCs.

The rearrangement joins TRBV3-1 (or the pseudogene TRBV3-2) to TRBJ2-2; perhaps TRBD2 as D (5 bases). Specimen: PBMCs or T cells enriched from blood (not recorded which). The TCR was taken from a woman in her forties or fifties who had recovered from COVID-19. In DNA form, the CDR3 reads TGTGCCAGCAGATCAAGGGCGGGCGTGAACACCGGGGAGCTGTTTTTT. It yields the protein CASRSRAGVNTGELFF.